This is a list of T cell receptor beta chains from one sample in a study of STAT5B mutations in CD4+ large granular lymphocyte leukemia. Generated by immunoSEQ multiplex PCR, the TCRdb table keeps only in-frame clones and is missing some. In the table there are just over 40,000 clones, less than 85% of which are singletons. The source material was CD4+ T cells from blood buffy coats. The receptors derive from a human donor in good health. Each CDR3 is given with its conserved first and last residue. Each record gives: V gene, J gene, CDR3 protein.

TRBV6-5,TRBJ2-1,CASSSWGEQFF
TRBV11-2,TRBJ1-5,CASAQNSNQPQHF
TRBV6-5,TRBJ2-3,CASTLRGRTEDTQYF
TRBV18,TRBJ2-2,CASSPARLAGGPTGELFF
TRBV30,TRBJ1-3,CAWSRIRGPQGTIYF
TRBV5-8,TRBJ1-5,CASSFDYGEHSNQPQHF
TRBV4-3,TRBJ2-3,CASSQWGRSTDTQYF
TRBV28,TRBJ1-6,CASSLGGSPYNSPLHF
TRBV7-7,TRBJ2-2,CASSPRGAAYPGELFF
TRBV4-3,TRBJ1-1,CASSQGGLDTEAFF
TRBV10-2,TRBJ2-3,CASSESSPSGSQYF
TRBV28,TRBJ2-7,CASKAPAAGSYEQYF
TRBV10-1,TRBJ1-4,CASSEGSATNEKLFF
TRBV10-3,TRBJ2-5,CATTHGEETQYF
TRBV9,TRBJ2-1,CASSVERLANYNEQFF
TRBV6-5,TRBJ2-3,CASSYSATGVVDTQYF
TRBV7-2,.,CASSLVGTDTYEQYF
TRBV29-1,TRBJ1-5,CSVGQVGGTPQHF
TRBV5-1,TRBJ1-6,CASSFGTGGSSYNSPLHF
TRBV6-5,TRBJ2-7,CASSFWGGEQYF
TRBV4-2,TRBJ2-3,CASSPTIGGLTDTQYF
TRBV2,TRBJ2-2,CASTGQGANTGELFF
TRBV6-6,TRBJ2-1,CASSYRRTSSYNEQFF
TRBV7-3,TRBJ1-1,CATSRGPLGVSNTEAFF
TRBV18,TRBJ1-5,CASSPAEGQPQHF
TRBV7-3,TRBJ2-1,CASSLTPGGEKNNEQFF
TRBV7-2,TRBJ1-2,CASSLVAKASYGYTF
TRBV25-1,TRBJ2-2,CASSERGPLHAGELFF
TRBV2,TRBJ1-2,CASSDRGQRGGYTF
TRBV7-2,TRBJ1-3,CASSLSQGAYGNTIYF
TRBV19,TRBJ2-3,CASTPAGGTDTQYF
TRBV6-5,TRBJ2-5,CASSYSLPGAGETQYF
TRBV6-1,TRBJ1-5,CASSAQDSNQPQHF
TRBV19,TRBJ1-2,CASSHRGPLYGYTF
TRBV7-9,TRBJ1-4,CASSTVGARREKLFF
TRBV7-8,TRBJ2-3,CASSLEGGGAGTQYF
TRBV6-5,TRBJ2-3,CASSYGQSTDTQYF
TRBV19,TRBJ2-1,CASSTRTRGNEQFF
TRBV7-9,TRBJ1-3,CASSLLQVSGNTIYF
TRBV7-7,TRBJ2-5,CASSYNYPGTSGKETQYF
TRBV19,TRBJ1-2,CATSLTGNYGYTF
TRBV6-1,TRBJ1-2,CASSETGQGIYGYTF
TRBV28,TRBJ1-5,CASSSSQPGNQPQHF
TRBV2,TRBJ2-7,CASSTDSTPGEQYF
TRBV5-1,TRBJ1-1,CASSSGVLNTEAFF
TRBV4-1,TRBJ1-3,CASSQDLARGLMHF